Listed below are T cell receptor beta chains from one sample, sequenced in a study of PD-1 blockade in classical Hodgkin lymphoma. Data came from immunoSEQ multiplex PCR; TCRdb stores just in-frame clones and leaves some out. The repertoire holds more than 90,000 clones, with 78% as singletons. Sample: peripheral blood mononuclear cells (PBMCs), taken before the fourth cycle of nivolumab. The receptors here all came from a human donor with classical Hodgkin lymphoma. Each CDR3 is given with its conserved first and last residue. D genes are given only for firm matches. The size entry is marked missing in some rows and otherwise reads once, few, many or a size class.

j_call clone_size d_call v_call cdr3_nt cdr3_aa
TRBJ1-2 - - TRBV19 TGTGCCAGTAGCCAGATTCAGGGGTACGTTTATGGCTACACCTTC CASSQIQGYVYGYTF
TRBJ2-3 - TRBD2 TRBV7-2 TGTGCCAGCAGCTTGTCCCTAGCGGGGGGGCAAGATACGCAGTATTTT CASSLSLAGGQDTQYF
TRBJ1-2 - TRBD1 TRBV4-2 TGTGCCAGCAGCCAAGGGATTACGCCAGGGGGCCTCTATGGCTACACCTTC CASSQGITPGGLYGYTF
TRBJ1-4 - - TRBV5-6 TGTGCCAGCAGCTTGGTTGGTCTGCGACATGAAAAACTGTTTTTT CASSLVGLRHEKLFF
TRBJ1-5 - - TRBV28 TGTGCCAGCAGTTTAATCTCAGGATCTCGGCAGCCCCAGCATTTT CASSLISGSRQPQHF
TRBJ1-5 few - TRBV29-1 TGCAGCGTTGAAGTATCAGGAAATCAGCCCCAGCATTTT CSVEVSGNQPQHF
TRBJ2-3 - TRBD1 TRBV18 TGTGCCAGCTCGCAACCGGGACAGGCAAGCACAGATACGCAGTATTTT CASSQPGQASTDTQYF
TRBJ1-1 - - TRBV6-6 TGTGCCAGCAGTTACAGGGACGACACTGAAGCTTTCTTT CASSYRDDTEAFF
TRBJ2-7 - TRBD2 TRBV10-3 TGTGCCATCAGTGAGGCACCGACTAGCAGCGGGTACGAGCAGTACTTC CAISEAPTSSGYEQYF
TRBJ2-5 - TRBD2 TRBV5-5 TGTGCCAGCAGCTTGGCGGGGACTAGCGGGGGTGGGACCCAGTACTTC CASSLAGTSGGGTQYF
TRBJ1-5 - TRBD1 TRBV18 TGTGCCAGCTCACCTTCGGACAGGGCGGGTCAGCCCCAGCATTTT CASSPSDRAGQPQHF
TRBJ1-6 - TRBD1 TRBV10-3 TGTGCCATCAGTGATTCGGGACAGAATAATTCACCCCTCCACTTT CAISDSGQNNSPLHF
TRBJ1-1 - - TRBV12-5 TGTGCTAGTGGTTTGGCAAAGGACGGACGGTTTGACACTGAAGCTTTCTTT CASGLAKDGRFDTEAFF
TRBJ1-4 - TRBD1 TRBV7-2 TGTGCCAGCAGCGGACAGGGGGCAGAAAAACTGTTTTTT CASSGQGAEKLFF
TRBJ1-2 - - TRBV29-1 TGCAGCTGCGCCGGGACACCGAGGGCCTATGGCTACACCTTC CSCAGTPRAYGYTF
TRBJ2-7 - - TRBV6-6 TGTGCCAGCAGTGACACGGTCTACGAGCAGTACTTC CASSDTVYEQYF
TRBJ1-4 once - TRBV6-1 TGTGCCAGCAGTCCTCACAGGGAGGGTAATGAAAAACTGTTTTTT CASSPHREGNEKLFF
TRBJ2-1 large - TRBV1 TGCACCAGCAGCCAATACCCACCGGGGGACGAGCAGTTCTTC CTSSQYPPGDEQFF
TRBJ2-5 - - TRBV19 TGTGCCAGTACCCCTACAGGGAATGGGGAGACCCAGTACTTC CASTPTGNGETQYF
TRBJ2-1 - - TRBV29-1 TGCAGCGTTGAGAGGGGAGCAGGGAATGAGCAGTTCTTC CSVERGAGNEQFF
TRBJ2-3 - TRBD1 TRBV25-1 TGTGCCAGCAGTGAACAGGGGGCGGATACGCAGTATTTT CASSEQGADTQYF
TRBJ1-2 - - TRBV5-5 TGTGCCAGCAGCTTGTCAGAGACAGAGCTATATGGCTACACCTTC CASSLSETELYGYTF
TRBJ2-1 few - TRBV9 TGTGCCAGCGGCCTTGATATGGAGGTAGCGATTAATGAGCAGTTCTTC CASGLDMEVAINEQFF
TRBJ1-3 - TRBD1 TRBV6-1 TGTGCCAGCAGCCGGATCCAGGGGGCCGGAAACACCATATATTTT CASSRIQGAGNTIYF
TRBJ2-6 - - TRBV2 TGTGCCAGCAGTGCGGAGCGACCTACGGCTGGGGCCAACGTCCTGACTTTC CASSAERPTAGANVLTF
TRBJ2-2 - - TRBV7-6 TGTGCCAGCAGCTCGACTTACCCCGGGGAGCTGTTTTTT CASSSTYPGELFF
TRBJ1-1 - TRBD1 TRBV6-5 TGTGCCAGCACTACAGAGGGGACAGGTAACACTGAAGCTTTCTTT CASTTEGTGNTEAFF
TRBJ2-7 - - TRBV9 TGTGCCAGCAGCCCTGGGTCCTTCTACGAGCAGTACTTC CASSPGSFYEQYF
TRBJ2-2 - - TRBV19 TGTGCCAGTAGTTTCCAGGCCAACACCGGGGAGCTGTTTTTT CASSFQANTGELFF
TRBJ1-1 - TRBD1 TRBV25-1 TGTGCCAGCAGTGAATGGGCAGGGGGAGGTGCTGAAGCTTTCTTT CASSEWAGGGAEAFF
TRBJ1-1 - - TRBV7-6 TGTGCCAGCAGCTTTTCGGAGAACACTGAAGCTTTCTTT CASSFSENTEAFF
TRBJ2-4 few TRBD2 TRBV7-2 TGTGCCAGCAGATTATCCGGGACTACCATTCAGTACTTC CASRLSGTTIQYF